This T cell receptor (beta chain) emerged from a study of blood T cell repertoires in COVID-19. J was trimmed by 5 bases and V by 1 base; bases with no gene match: 6. The CDR3 is made up of 16 amino acids. Germline V CDR1 and CDR2: LGHDT, YNNKEL (reference sequence). Measured with immunoSEQ multiplex PCR; TCRdb has only the in-frame clones, and not every one. The profile covers about 200,000 clones, with less than 95% appearing a single time and 0.6% to 0.9% taken by the ten largest. What was sequenced was peripheral blood. The chain recombines TRBV3-1 (or the pseudogene TRBV3-2) with TRBJ2-1; 9 bases agree with TRBD2. The receptor was derived from a man between 25 and 39 years old with COVID-19, enrolled during active disease. In DNA form, the CDR3 reads TGTGCCAGCAGCCAAGGGGTAGCGGGGGCCCACAATGAGCAGTTCTTC. Protein product: CASSQGVAGAHNEQFF.